The clone carrying this T cell receptor beta chain has just a few counts. In the authors' workflow: Cell counts per sample came from amplifying reference gene primers. Sequencing used immunoSEQ multiplex PCR; TCRdb keeps in-frame clones, though not all of them. Clone size and V and J calls were adopted from that table, with D and trimming inferred from the DNA. The sample holds approximately 75,000 clones, roughly four fifths seen once. This entry belongs to a study of blood T cell repertoires in COVID-19. At the level of the study: The United States, Italy and Spain provided the acute and convalescent COVID-19 samples. Sources were T cells, B-cell-depleted T cells, or PBMCs; the material itself was cDNA or gDNA.

The source material was peripheral blood. The sequence derives from a human donor in a cohort sampled during active COVID-19.

Written as DNA, the CDR3 is TGCGCCAGCAGTCTCACAGGGGGCGTTGCCTCCTACGAGCAGTACTTC. Translating it yields CASSLTGGVASYEQYF. V and J are TRBV10-2 and TRBJ2-7; 9 bases fit TRBD1. The V gene's germline CDR1 is WSHSY and CDR2 SAAADI. The CDR3 runs 16 residues. The V segment lost 5 bases and the J segment 0 bases; nucleotides outside the gene matches: 8.